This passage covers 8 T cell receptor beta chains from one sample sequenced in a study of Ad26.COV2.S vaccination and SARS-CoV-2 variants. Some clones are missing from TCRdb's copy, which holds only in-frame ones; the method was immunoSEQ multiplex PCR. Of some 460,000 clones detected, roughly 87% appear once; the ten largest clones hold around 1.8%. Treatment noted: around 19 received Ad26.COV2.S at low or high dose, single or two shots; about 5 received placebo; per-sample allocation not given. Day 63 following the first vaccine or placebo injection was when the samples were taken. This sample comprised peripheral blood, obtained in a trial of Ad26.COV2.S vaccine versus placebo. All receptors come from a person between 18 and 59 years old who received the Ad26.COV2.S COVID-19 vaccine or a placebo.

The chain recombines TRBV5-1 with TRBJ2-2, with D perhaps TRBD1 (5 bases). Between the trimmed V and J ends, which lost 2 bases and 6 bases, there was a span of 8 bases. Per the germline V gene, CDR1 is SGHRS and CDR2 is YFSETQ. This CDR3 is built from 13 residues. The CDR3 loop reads CASSFRDSGELFF. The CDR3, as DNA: TGCGCCAGCAGCTTCAGGGATTCCGGGGAGCTGTTTTTT.

The CDR3 region is CASSLVRWTEAFF. CDR3 DNA: TGTGCCAGCAGCTTGGTTCGGTGGACTGAAGCTTTCTTT. This chain links TRBV11-1 with TRBJ1-1, with no clear D. V was trimmed by 3 bases and J by 5 bases, leaving 10 bases between them. The CDR3 is 13 amino acids. From germline, CDR1 is SGHAT and CDR2 FQDESV (reference sequence).

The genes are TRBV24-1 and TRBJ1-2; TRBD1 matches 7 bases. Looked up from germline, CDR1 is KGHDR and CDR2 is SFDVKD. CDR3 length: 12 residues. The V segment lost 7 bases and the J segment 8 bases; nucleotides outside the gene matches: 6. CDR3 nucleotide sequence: TGTGCCACCAGAGGGACAGTTTCGGGCTACACCTTC. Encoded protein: CATRGTVSGYTF.

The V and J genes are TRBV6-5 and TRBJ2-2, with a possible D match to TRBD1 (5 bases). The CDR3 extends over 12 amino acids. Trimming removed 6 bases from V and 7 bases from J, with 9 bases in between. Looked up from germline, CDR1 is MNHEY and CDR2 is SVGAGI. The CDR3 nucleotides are TGTGCCAGCAGGGGGCTCGGCGGGGAGCTGTTTTTT. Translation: CASRGLGGELFF.

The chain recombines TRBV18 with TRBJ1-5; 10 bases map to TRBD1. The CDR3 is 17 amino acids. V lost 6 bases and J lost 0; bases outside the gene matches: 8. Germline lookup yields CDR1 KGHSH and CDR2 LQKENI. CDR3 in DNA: TGTGCCAGCTCCCCGGACAGGGGGGGATATAGCAATCAGCCCCAGCATTTT. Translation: CASSPDRGGYSNQPQHF.

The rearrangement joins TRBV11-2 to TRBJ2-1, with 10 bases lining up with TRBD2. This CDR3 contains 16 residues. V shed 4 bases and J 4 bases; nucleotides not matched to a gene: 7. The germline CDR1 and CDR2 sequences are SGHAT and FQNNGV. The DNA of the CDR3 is TGTGCCAGCAGCTCTCCTAGCGGGAGTTCTTACAATGAGCAGTTCTTC. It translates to CASSSPSGSSYNEQFF. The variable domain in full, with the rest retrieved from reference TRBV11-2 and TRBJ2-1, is EAGVAQSPRYKIIEKRQSVAFWCNPISGHATLYWYQQILGQGPKLLIQFQNNGVVDDSQLPKDRFSAERLKGVDSTLKIQPAKLEDSAVYLCASSSPSGSSYNEQFFGPGTRLTVL.

CDR3 region: CASSQLMWTNEKLFF. DNA for the CDR3: TGTGCCAGCAGCCAATTGATGTGGACTAATGAAAAACTGTTTTTT. The chain has TRBV3-1 (or the pseudogene TRBV3-2) and TRBJ1-4; no clear D gene. CDR3 size: 15 residues. Trimming stripped 2 bases from V and 2 bases from J, with 9 bases between. Germline CDR1 is LGHDT and CDR2 is YNNKEL (reference sequence).

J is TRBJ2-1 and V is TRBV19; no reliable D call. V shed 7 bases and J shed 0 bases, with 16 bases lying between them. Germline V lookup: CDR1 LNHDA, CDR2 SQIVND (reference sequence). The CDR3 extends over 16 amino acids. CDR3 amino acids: CASKLDGLSSYNEQFF. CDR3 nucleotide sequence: TGTGCCAGTAAACTCGACGGGCTAAGCTCCTACAATGAGCAGTTCTTC.